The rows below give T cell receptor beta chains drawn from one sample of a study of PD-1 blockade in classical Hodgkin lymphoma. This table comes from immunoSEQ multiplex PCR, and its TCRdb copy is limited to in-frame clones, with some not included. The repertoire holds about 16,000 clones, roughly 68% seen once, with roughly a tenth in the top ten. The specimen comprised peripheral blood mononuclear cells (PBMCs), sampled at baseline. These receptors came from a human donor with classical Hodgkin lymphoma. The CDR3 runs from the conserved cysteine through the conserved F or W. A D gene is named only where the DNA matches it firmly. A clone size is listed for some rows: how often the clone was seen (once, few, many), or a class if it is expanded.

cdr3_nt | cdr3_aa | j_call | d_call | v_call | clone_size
TGTGCCAGCAGTTTTCCAGCGAGTTTTTTAGAGACCCAGTACTTC | CASSFPASFLETQYF | TRBJ2-5 | . | TRBV28 | once
TGTGCCAGCAGCGTGATTGGGACAGCCTACGAGCAGTACTTC | CASSVIGTAYEQYF | TRBJ2-7 | TRBD1 | TRBV7-2 | .
TGTGCCACCAGCAGAGATCGGCACTATGGCTACACCTTC | CATSRDRHYGYTF | TRBJ1-2 | . | TRBV15 | .
TGTGCCTGGACCCGCACGGGAGGTTACGAGCAGTACTTC | CAWTRTGGYEQYF | TRBJ2-7 | TRBD2 | TRBV30 | medium-sized
TGTGCCAGCAGCTTAGAGGGCAGGGCAGATACGCAGTATTTT | CASSLEGRADTQYF | TRBJ2-3 | . | TRBV7-3 | .
TGTGCCCGTATCGAGGGGTCAGGGGGCCGAGGGAACACTGAAGCTTTCTTT | CARIEGSGGRGNTEAFF | TRBJ1-1 | TRBD1 | TRBV7-2 | .
TGTGCCAGCAGTCCCAGGACTAGCGGGGGCCAAGAGACCCAGTACTTC | CASSPRTSGGQETQYF | TRBJ2-5 | TRBD2 | TRBV27 | .
TGCGCCAGCAGCCCCCCGGACTCCTACGAGCAGTACTTC | CASSPPDSYEQYF | TRBJ2-7 | . | TRBV5-1 | medium-sized
TGTGCCAGCAGCCCCCCTGGGGGCACCGGGGAGCTGTTTTTT | CASSPPGGTGELFF | TRBJ2-2 | . | TRBV7-9 | .
TGTGCCAGCAGCCGAAGGACAGTTCAAGAGACCCAGTACTTC | CASSRRTVQETQYF | TRBJ2-5 | . | TRBV7-8 | .
TGTGCCAGCAGGGCCGGGACAGGGGACCGCGAGCAGTACTTC | CASRAGTGDREQYF | TRBJ2-7 | TRBD1 | TRBV2 | large
TGTGCCTGGACAGTGGGGGGGGTGGCAGATACGCAGTATTTT | CAWTVGGVADTQYF | TRBJ2-3 | TRBD2 | TRBV30 | .
TGCGCCAGCAGCGCCCCGGACGACGCGAACACCGGGGAGCTGTTTTTT | CASSAPDDANTGELFF | TRBJ2-2 | . | TRBV5-1 | .
TGTGCCAGCAGCTCCGGATCGGGGGCCCGCACAGATACGCAGTATTTT | CASSSGSGARTDTQYF | TRBJ2-3 | . | TRBV7-2 | .
TGTGCCAGCAGTCCCTCCGGGACAGGGTTAAATGAGCAGTTCTTC | CASSPSGTGLNEQFF | TRBJ2-1 | TRBD1 | TRBV27 | few
TGTGCCAGCAGCGCACGACAGGGGGCGCGGCCCTATGGCTACACCTTC | CASSARQGARPYGYTF | TRBJ1-2 | TRBD1 | TRBV28 | .
TGTGCCAGCAGCTCGAGCACTAGCGGGGACAATGAGCAGTTCTTC | CASSSSTSGDNEQFF | TRBJ2-1 | TRBD2 | TRBV4-2 | .
TGTGCCAGCAGTGAATCCGGGACAGGGGTGCGAGAGACCCAGTACTTC | CASSESGTGVRETQYF | TRBJ2-5 | TRBD1 | TRBV6-1 | few
TGTGCCAGCAGCGGTCCGGCTCTAGAAGCCAAAAACATTCAGTACTTC | CASSGPALEAKNIQYF | TRBJ2-4 | . | TRBV9 | few
TGTGCCAGCAACTCGGGACTAGGGGACCTGGAGCAGTACTTC | CASNSGLGDLEQYF | TRBJ2-7 | TRBD2 | TRBV6-5 | medium-sized
TGTGCCAGCAGTATGGGACACGAGCAAGACAATGAGCAGTTCTTC | CASSMGHEQDNEQFF | TRBJ2-1 | . | TRBV6-7 | medium-sized
TGTGCCAGCAGTTTTGGAAGGGGCACTGAAGCTTTCTTT | CASSFGRGTEAFF | TRBJ1-1 | . | TRBV27 | .
TGTGCCATCAGGGACCTTAGCGGAGTGGGGGGATACGAGCAGTACTTC | CAIRDLSGVGGYEQYF | TRBJ2-7 | . | TRBV10-3 | .
TGTGCCACCCGGGACAGATTAAAAGAGACCCAGTACTTC | CATRDRLKETQYF | TRBJ2-5 | TRBD1 | TRBV15 | .
TGTGCCAGCAGTTTACTCTCAGGGGGAAGATCTCAGCCCCAGCATTTT | CASSLLSGGRSQPQHF | TRBJ1-5 | TRBD1 | TRBV28 | .
TGCAGCGTATCTACAGTAGGCCAAGAGACCCAGTACTTC | CSVSTVGQETQYF | TRBJ2-5 | . | TRBV29-1 | .
TGTGCCAGCAGTTTAAGGGGACAGGCCAACACTGAAGCTTTCTTT | CASSLRGQANTEAFF | TRBJ1-1 | TRBD1 | TRBV6-6 | .
TGTGCCAGCAGCTTGGGGGACCTTAGCGAGCAGTACTTC | CASSLGDLSEQYF | TRBJ2-7 | . | TRBV7-6 | few
TGTGCCAGCAGCCCCGGACTAGCGGGAGTTGGGGATGAGCAGTTCTTC | CASSPGLAGVGDEQFF | TRBJ2-1 | TRBD2 | TRBV7-3 | .
TGTGCCAGTAGTGCAGTAATGGTCGAATACACCGGGGAGCTGTTTTTT | CASSAVMVEYTGELFF | TRBJ2-2 | . | TRBV19 | medium-sized
TGCGCCAGCAGCCAGTCTCCGGGACTAGCGTCTGAGCAGTTCTTC | CASSQSPGLASEQFF | TRBJ2-1 | TRBD2 | TRBV4-1 | once
TGTGCCAGCAGTTTATCGTTCGGGGCCAACGTCCTGACTTTC | CASSLSFGANVLTF | TRBJ2-6 | . | TRBV27 | once
TGTGCCAGCAGCCACCATCCCGGGACTAGCGACCCCGGGGAGCTGTTTTTT | CASSHHPGTSDPGELFF | TRBJ2-2 | TRBD2 | TRBV7-6 | .
TGTGCCAGCACTTCTCCCGGGGCCCTCGAGCAGTACTTC | CASTSPGALEQYF | TRBJ2-7 | . | TRBV2 | few
TGTGCCAGCAGCTTATTTGACAGGGGGACAGATACGCAGTATTTT | CASSLFDRGTDTQYF | TRBJ2-3 | TRBD1 | TRBV7-2 | .
TGCGCCAGCAGCTTGGAGGTAGGACAGGGGGCAAGAGAAAAACTGTTTTTT | CASSLEVGQGAREKLFF | TRBJ1-4 | TRBD1 | TRBV5-1 | few
TGCGCCAGCAGTCACGGCCCAACTTCTGGAAACACCATATATTTT | CASSHGPTSGNTIYF | TRBJ1-3 | . | TRBV23-1 | once
TGTGCCAGCAGTTACCTAGAGGGGCCCGGGGAGCTGTTTTTT | CASSYLEGPGELFF | TRBJ2-2 | . | TRBV6-5 | few
TGTGCCAGCAGCCCAGGACAGGGGGGGTCTGGGGCCAACGTCCTGACTTTC | CASSPGQGGSGANVLTF | TRBJ2-6 | TRBD1 | TRBV5-5 | few
TGCAGCGTGGGCTCCGAAAGCTATGGCTACACCTTC | CSVGSESYGYTF | TRBJ1-2 | . | TRBV29-1 | .
TGTGCCAGCAGCGTAGTGGCGGAGTTTCGCACAGATACGCAGTATTTT | CASSVVAEFRTDTQYF | TRBJ2-3 | . | TRBV9 | .
TGTGCCAGCATTGCGGGACAGATCTCCTACAATGAGCAGTTCTTC | CASIAGQISYNEQFF | TRBJ2-1 | . | TRBV2 | .
TGTGCCAGCAGTACAGAGCTACAATTCCTTTACAATGAGCAGTTCTTC | CASSTELQFLYNEQFF | TRBJ2-1 | . | TRBV6-6 | .
TGTGCCAGCAGCCCACAGGGGGGAGCGGGAGATTGGTTGACCGGGGAGCTGTTTTTT | CASSPQGGAGDWLTGELFF | TRBJ2-2 | . | TRBV11-1 | .
TGCGCCAGCAGCCAAGACCCCCGGGGGGGCACTGAAGCTTTCTTT | CASSQDPRGGTEAFF | TRBJ1-1 | . | TRBV4-1 | .
TGTGCCAGCAGTTCCGGGGGAGCGTTATACGAGCAGTACTTC | CASSSGGALYEQYF | TRBJ2-7 | . | TRBV9 | .
TGTGCCAGCAGCTTACCCGGGACCCCCGTGCAGTACTTC | CASSLPGTPVQYF | TRBJ2-7 | . | TRBV7-9 | .
TGTGCCAGCAGCTCAGAATCCGGGGGCAATGGCTACACCTTC | CASSSESGGNGYTF | TRBJ1-2 | . | TRBV5-4 | .
TGTGTCCACCAGGCGGGAGGTAACACCGGGGAGCTGTTTTTT | CVHQAGGNTGELFF | TRBJ2-2 | TRBD2 | TRBV7-9 | .
TGCGCCAGCAGCCCGGGAGGCAGGGAAGGAGAAAAACTGTTTTTT | CASSPGGREGEKLFF | TRBJ1-4 | . | TRBV4-1 | .
TGTGCCAGCAGCTTGATCGTTCTGGGCAATTCACCCCTCCACTTT | CASSLIVLGNSPLHF | TRBJ1-6 | . | TRBV7-2 | .
TGTGCCAGCTCACCCAGTAGCGGGCGGGTTAATTACAATGAGCAGTTCTTC | CASSPSSGRVNYNEQFF | TRBJ2-1 | TRBD2 | TRBV18 | .
TGTGCCAGCGGGTCGGCAGGGGGAGCCAAAAACATTCAGTACTTC | CASGSAGGAKNIQYF | TRBJ2-4 | TRBD1 | TRBV2 | .